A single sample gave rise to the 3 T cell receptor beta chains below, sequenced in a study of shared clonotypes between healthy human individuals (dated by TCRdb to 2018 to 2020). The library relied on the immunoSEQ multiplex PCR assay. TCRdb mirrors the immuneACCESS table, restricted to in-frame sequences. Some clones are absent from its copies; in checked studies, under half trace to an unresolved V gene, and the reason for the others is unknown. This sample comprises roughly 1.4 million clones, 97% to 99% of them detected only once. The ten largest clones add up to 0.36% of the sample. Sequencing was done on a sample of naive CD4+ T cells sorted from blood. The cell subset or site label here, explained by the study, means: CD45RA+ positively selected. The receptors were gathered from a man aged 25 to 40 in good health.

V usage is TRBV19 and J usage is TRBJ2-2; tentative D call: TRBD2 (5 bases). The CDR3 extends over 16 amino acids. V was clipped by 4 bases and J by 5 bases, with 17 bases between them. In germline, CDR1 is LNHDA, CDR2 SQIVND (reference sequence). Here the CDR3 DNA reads TGTGCCAGTAGTACCGGGCTGAGTACTAGGACCGGGGAGCTGTTTTTT. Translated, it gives CASSTGLSTRTGELFF.

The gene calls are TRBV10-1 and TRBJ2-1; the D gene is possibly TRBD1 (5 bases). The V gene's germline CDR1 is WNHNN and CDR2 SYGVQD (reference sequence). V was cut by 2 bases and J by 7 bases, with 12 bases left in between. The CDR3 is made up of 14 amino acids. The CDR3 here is CASSEGASLNEQFF. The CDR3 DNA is TGCGCCAGCAGTGAGGGGGCCAGCCTGAATGAGCAGTTCTTC.

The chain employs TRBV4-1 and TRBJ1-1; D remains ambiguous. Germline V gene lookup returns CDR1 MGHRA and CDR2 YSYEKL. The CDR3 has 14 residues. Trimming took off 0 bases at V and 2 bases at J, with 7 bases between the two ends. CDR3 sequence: CASSQDTDNTEAFF. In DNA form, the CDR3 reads TGCGCCAGCAGCCAAGACACAGATAACACTGAAGCTTTCTTT.